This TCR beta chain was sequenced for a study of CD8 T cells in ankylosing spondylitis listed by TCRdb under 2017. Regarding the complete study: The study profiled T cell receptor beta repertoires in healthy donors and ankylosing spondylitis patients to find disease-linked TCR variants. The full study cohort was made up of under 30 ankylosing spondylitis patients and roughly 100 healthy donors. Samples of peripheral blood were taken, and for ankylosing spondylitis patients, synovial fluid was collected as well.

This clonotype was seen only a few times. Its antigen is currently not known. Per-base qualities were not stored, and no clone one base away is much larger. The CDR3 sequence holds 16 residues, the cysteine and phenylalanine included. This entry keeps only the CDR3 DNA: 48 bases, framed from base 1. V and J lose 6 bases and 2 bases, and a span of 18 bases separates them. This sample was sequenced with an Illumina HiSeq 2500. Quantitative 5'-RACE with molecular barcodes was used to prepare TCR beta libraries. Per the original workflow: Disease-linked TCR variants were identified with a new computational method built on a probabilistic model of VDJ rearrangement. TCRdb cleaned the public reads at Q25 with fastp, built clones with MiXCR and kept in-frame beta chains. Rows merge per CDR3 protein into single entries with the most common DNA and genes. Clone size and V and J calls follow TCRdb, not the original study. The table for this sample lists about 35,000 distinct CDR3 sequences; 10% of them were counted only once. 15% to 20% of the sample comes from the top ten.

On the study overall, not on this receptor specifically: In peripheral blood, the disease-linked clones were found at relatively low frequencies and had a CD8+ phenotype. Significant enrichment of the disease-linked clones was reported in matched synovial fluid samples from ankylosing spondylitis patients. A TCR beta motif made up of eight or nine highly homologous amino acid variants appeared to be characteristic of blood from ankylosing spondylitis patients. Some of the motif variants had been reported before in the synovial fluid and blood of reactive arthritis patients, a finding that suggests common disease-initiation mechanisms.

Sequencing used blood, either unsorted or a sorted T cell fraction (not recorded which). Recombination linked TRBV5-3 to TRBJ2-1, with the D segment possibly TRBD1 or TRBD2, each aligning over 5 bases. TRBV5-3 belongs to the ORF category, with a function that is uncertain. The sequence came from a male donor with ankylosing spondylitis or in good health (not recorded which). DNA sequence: TGTGCCAGAACAGTACCCGGGACCATCACCTACAATGAGCAGTTCTTC. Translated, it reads CARTVPGTITYNEQFF.